This TCR beta chain was captured by sequencing in a study of T cells in localized non-small cell lung cancer. Study outcomes and limitations: Among blood samples, higher T cell density accompanied longer overall survival. Sequencing, confined to only one tumor region, leaves heterogeneity possible. For the top 100 tumor clones, a median around 61 also appeared in adjacent lung.

With regard to this clone: What it binds is not known.

TCRdb keeps only in-frame clones here, not all; method: immunoSEQ multiplex PCR. In the table there are tens of thousands of clones, 81% of which are singletons. V lost 4 bases and J lost 8, with 22 bases in between. The CDR3 covers 16 residues. Per the germline V gene, CDR1 is SGDLS and CDR2 is YYNGEE. The sequence came from a man aged 40 to 70 with stage III lung adenocarcinoma. V gene TRBV9 combines with J gene TRBJ2-1; D is possibly TRBD2 (7 bases). The sample in question was peripheral blood mononuclear cells, obtained before any cancer treatment. DNA of the CDR3: TGTGCCAGCAGCCCCGGGGCGGGGGCCCTCAGGGATGAGCAGTTCTTC. It translates to CASSPGAGALRDEQFF.